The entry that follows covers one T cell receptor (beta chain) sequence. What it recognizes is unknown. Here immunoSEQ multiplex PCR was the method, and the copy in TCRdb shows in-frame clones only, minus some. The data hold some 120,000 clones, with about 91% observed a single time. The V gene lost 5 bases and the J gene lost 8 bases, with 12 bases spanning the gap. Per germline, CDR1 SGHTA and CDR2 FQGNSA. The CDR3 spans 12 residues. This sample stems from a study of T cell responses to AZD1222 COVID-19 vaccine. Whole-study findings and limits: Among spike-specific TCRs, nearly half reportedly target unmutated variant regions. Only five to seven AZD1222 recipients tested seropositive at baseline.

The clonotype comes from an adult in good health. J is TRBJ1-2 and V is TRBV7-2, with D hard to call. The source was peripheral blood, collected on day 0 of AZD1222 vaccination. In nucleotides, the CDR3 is TGTGCCAGCAGCGCGCAGGCCAGCGGCTACACCTTC. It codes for CASSAQASGYTF.